One and the same sample provided the 10 T cell receptor beta chains below, sequenced in a study of blood T cell repertoires in COVID-19. Data came from immunoSEQ multiplex PCR; TCRdb stores just in-frame clones and leaves some out. Found here are about 350,000 clones, more than 75% of them singletons; the top ten hold roughly 3%. Sequencing input: peripheral blood. The receptors originated from a woman aged 18-30 years who had recovered from COVID-19.

The chain has TRBV5-1 and TRBJ2-3, with D unresolved. This CDR3 is built from 13 residues. The V gene lost 3 bases and the J gene lost 0 bases, with 5 bases spanning the gap. The germline gives CDR1 SGHRS, CDR2 YFSETQ. As DNA, the CDR3 is TGCGCCAGCAGCTCCACTAGCACAGATACGCAGTATTTT. It translates to CASSSTSTDTQYF.

The chain carries TRBV5-6 and TRBJ2-7; possibly TRBD2 for D (6 bases). CDR3 length: 14 residues. The germline gives CDR1 SGHDT, CDR2 YYEEEE. Trimming removed 1 base at V and 2 bases at J, with 10 bases between. The CDR3 nucleotides read TGTGCCAGCAGCTTGACTAGCAAAGCCTACGAGCAGTACGTC. Translating gives CASSLTSKAYEQYV.

This chain connects TRBV5-4 to TRBJ1-1; a weak D match, TRBD1 (6 bases). CDR1 is SGHNT and CDR2 is YYREEE in the germline V gene (reference sequence). The V end was cut by 7 bases, the J end by 4 bases, with 20 bases between. The CDR3 is 15 residues long. This CDR3 is CASRRGGLPGTEAFF. CDR3 nucleotides: TGTGCCAGCCGAAGGGGGGGACTACCCGGCACTGAAGCTTTCTTT.

V is TRBV4-3 and J is TRBJ1-1, with a possible D match to TRBD1 (5 bases). V was cut by 0 bases and J by 3 bases, with 11 bases left in between. The CDR3 is 15 residues long. CDR1 is LGHNA, CDR2 YSLEER, per germline. CDR3 region: CASSQDRWGDTEAFF. CDR3 coding DNA: TGCGCCAGCAGCCAAGATCGTTGGGGGGACACTGAAGCTTTCTTT.

The rearrangement links TRBV18 to TRBJ1-1; TRBD1 aligns across 11 bases. CDR1 KGHSH and CDR2 LQKENI come from the germline V gene. This CDR3 comprises 16 residues. Trimming took 4 bases from V and 6 from J; bases not matched to a gene: 10. The CDR3 reads CASSLPGTGGESEAFF. In DNA, the CDR3 is TGTGCCAGCTCACTTCCCGGGACAGGGGGGGAATCTGAAGCTTTCTTT.

To note about this clone: Other DNA sequences of this sample code for an identical CDR3. The chain recombines TRBV5-1 with TRBJ2-5; the match to TRBD1 covers 9 bases. This CDR3 has 14 residues. Germline loops: CDR1 SGHRS, CDR2 YFSETQ. Trimming took 3 bases from V and 2 from J; bases not matched to a gene: 2. The CDR3 DNA reads as TGCGCCAGCAGCTCCGACAGGGGGCAAGAGACCCAGTACTTC. As protein: CASSSDRGQETQYF.

The rearrangement joins TRBV7-9 to TRBJ1-1, with D unresolved. The CDR3 has 12 amino acids. Germline CDR1 SEHNR, CDR2 FQNEAQ (reference sequence). V lost 3 bases and J 7 bases, leaving 9 bases between the germline ends. The CDR3 loop reads CASSFGAREAFF. The CDR3 coding sequence is TGTGCCAGCAGCTTCGGAGCCCGTGAAGCTTTCTTT.

V usage is TRBV5-5 and J usage is TRBJ2-3; 14 positions match TRBD2. The CDR3 has 15 amino acids. The junction had 1 base not matched to a gene; V was cut back by 3 bases and J by 4 bases. CDR1 and CDR2 from the germline V gene are SGHKS and YYEKEE (reference sequence). CDR3: CASSWGLAGADTQYF. In DNA form, the CDR3 reads TGTGCCAGCAGCTGGGGACTAGCGGGAGCAGATACGCAGTATTTT.

The gene calls are TRBV19 and TRBJ2-2, with 8 positions matching TRBD1. V lost 5 bases to trimming and J lost 2 bases; unmatched junction nucleotides: 1. Germline assignment: CDR1 LNHDA and CDR2 SQIVND (reference sequence). CDR3 length: 14 amino acids. The CDR3 DNA reads TGTGCCAGTAGTGGACAGGGAAACACCGGGGAGCTGTTTTTT. This gives the protein CASSGQGNTGELFF.

Here the CDR3 DNA reads TGTGCCAGCAGCGCCGCCCGGAGGGGCCCATATAATTCACCCCTCCACTTT. Residues: CASSAARRGPYNSPLHF. V is TRBV9 and J is TRBJ1-6; TRBD1 might be the D (5 bases). V gave up 3 bases and J gave up 4 bases, with 17 bases separating them. This CDR3 has 17 amino acids. CDR1 and CDR2 from the germline V gene are SGDLS and YYNGEE.